Sequencing of this T cell receptor (beta chain) was carried out in a study of control samples from healthy donors and cancer patients. This table comes from immunoSEQ multiplex PCR, and its TCRdb copy is limited to in-frame clones, with some not included. This sample has 210,000 or so clones, with roughly nine tenths found just once. The germline V gene encodes CDR1 SGHRS and CDR2 YFSETQ. This CDR3 is 14 amino acids long. The germline V and J ends were trimmed by 6 bases and 8 bases, with 18 bases remaining between them. The genes are TRBV5-1 and TRBJ2-1, with D perhaps given as TRBD1 or TRBD2 (6 bases each). The TCR was taken from a man aged 25-45 years in good health. Sequencing was carried out using blood. CDR3 DNA: TGCGCCAGCACCTGGATGGGGGGCCGCGATGAGCAGTTCTTC. Its translation: CASTWMGGRDEQFF.